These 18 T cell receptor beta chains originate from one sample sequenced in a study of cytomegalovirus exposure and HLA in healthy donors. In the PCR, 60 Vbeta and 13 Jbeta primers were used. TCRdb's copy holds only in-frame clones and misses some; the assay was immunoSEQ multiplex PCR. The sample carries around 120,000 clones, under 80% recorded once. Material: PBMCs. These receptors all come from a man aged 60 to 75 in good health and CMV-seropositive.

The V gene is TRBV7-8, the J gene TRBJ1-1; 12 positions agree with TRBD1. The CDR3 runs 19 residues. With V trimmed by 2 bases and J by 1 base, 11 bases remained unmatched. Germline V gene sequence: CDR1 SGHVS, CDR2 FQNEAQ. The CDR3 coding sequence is TGTGCCAGCAGCTTATATGGGGGGACAGGGGGCATGAGGAACACTGAAGCTTTCTTT. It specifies CASSLYGGTGGMRNTEAFF.

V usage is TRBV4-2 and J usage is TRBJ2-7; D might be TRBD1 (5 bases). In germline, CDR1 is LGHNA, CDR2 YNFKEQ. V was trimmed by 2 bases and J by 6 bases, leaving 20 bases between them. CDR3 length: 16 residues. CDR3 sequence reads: CASSQTGPLGPPEQYF. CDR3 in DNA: TGTGCCAGCAGCCAAACTGGGCCCTTGGGGCCTCCCGAGCAGTACTTC.

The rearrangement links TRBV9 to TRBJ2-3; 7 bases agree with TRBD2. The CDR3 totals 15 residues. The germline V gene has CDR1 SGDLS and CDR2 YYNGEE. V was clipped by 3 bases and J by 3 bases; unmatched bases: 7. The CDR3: CASSESTGGTDTQYF. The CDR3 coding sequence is TGTGCCAGCAGCGAGTCGACGGGGGGAACAGATACGCAGTATTTT.

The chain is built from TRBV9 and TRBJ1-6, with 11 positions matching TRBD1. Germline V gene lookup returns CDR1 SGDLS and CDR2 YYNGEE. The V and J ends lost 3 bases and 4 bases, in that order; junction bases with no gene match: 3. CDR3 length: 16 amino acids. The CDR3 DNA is TGTGCCAGCAGCGGGGGGACAGGGGGTTATAATTCACCCCTCCACTTT. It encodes CASSGGTGGYNSPLHF.

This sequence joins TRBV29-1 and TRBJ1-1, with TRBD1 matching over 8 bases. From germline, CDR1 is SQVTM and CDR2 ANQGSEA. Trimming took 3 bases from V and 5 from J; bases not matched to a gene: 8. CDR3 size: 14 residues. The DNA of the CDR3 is TGCAGCGTTGAGAGAACCAGGGGGCTGACTGAAGCTTTCTTT. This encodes CSVERTRGLTEAFF.

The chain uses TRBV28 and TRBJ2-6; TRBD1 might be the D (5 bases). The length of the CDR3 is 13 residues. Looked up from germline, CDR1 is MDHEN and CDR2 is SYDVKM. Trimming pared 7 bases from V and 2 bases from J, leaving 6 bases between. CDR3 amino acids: CASKGPGANVLTF. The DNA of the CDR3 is TGTGCCAGCAAGGGGCCTGGGGCCAACGTCCTGACTTTC.

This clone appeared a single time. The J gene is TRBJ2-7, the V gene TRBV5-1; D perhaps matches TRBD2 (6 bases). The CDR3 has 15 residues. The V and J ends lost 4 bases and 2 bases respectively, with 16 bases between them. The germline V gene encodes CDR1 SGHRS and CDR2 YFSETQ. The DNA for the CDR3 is TGCGCCAGCAGCCGGGCCCGCGCGGGGCCCTACGAGCAGTACTTC. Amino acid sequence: CASSRARAGPYEQYF.

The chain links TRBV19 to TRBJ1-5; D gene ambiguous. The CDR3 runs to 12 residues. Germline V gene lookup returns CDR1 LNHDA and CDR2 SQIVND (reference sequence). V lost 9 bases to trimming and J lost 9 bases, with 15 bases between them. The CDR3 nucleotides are TGTGCCAGCCATACGGGAGGGCTGCCCCAGCATTTT. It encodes CASHTGGLPQHF.

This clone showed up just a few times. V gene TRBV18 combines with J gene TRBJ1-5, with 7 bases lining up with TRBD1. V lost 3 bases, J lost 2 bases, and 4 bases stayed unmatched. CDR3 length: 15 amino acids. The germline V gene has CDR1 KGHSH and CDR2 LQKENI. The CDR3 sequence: CASSPGQSGNQPQHF. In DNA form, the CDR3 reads TGTGCCAGCTCACCGGGACAGAGTGGCAATCAGCCCCAGCATTTT.

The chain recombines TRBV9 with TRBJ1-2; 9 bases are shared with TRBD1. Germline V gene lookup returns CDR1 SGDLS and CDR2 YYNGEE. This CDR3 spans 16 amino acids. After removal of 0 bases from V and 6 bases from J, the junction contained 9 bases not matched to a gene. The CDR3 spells CASSVAGGQGTDGYTF. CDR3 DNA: TGTGCCAGCAGCGTAGCCGGGGGACAGGGAACGGATGGCTACACCTTC.

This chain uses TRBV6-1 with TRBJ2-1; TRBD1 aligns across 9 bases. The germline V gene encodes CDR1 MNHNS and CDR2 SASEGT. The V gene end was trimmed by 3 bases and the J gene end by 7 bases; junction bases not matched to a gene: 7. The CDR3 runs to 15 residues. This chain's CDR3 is CASSDTGTGRNEQFF. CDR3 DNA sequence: TGTGCCAGCAGTGATACCGGGACAGGGAGGAATGAGCAGTTCTTC.

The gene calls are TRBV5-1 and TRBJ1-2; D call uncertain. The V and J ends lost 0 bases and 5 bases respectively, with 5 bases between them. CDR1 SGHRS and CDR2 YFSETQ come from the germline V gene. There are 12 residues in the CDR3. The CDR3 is CASSLERYGYTF. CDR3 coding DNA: TGCGCCAGCAGCTTGGAGAGGTATGGCTACACCTTC.

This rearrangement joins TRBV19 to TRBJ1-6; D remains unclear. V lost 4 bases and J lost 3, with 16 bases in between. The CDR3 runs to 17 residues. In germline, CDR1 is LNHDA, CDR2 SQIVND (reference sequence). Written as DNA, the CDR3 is TGTGCCAGTAGTACGGAGGGAGGGTTCGGCTATAATTCACCCCTCCACTTT. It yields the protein CASSTEGGFGYNSPLHF.

For the CDR3, the DNA is TGCGCCAGCAGCTTGGATCCGAGGGCGAACACTGAAGCTTTCTTT. Its protein product is CASSLDPRANTEAFF. This chain links TRBV5-1 with TRBJ1-1; D gene uncertain. This CDR3 region has 15 residues. V lost 0 bases to trimming and J lost 1 base, with 10 bases between them. Germline V gene data show CDR1 as SGHRS and CDR2 as YFSETQ.

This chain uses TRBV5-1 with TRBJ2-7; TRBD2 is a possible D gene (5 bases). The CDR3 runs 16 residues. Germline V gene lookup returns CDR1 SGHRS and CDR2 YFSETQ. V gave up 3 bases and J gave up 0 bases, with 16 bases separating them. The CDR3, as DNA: TGCGCCAGCAGCTCACCAGGACTGTCGAGCTCCTACGAGCAGTACTTC. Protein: CASSSPGLSSSYEQYF.

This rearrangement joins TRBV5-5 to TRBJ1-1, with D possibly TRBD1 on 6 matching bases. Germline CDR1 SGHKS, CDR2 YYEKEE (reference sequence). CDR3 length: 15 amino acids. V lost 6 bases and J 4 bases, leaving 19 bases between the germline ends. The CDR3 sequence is CASISRGTTGTEAFF. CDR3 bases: TGTGCCAGCATCTCAAGGGGGACCACCGGCACTGAAGCTTTCTTT.

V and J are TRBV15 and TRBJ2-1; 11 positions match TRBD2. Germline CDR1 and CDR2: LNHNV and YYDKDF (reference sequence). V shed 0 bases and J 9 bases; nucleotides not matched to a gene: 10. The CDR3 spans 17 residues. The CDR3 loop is CATSRDRGTSGRGEQFF. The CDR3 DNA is TGTGCCACCAGCAGAGATCGGGGAACTAGCGGGAGAGGTGAGCAGTTCTTC.

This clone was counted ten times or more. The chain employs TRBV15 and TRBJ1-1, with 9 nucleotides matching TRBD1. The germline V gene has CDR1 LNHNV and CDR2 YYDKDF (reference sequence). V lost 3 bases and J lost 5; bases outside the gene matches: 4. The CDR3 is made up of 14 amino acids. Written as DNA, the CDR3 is TGTGCCACCAGCAGGGGACAGGGAACGACTGAAGCTTTCTTT. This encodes CATSRGQGTTEAFF.